This T cell receptor beta chain was recovered during a study of blood T cell repertoires in COVID-19. The CDR3 loop spans 16 amino acids. Germline-derived CDR1 and CDR2 are SGHAT and FQNNGV. Trimming removed 4 bases from V and 2 bases from J; junction bases left unmatched: 10. TCRdb's table, derived via immunoSEQ multiplex PCR, lists solely in-frame clones and lacks some. The table lists tens of thousands of clones, roughly 84% of them singletons. The sequenced material came from peripheral blood. The V call is TRBV11-2, the J call TRBJ2-7; TRBD1 agrees at 8 bases. The sequence derives from a man aged 80 or over with active COVID-19. CDR3 coding DNA: TGTGCCAGCAGCTCCGAATTGAGGGACAGGCCCTACGAGCAGTACTTC. This translates into CASSSELRDRPYEQYF. Complete variable domain (other parts from reference TRBV11-2 and TRBJ2-7): EAGVAQSPRYKIIEKRQSVAFWCNPISGHATLYWYQQILGQGPKLLIQFQNNGVVDDSQLPKDRFSAERLKGVDSTLKIQPAKLEDSAVYLCASSSELRDRPYEQYFGPGTRLTVT.